This TCR beta chain is from a study of molecular identifiers for immune sequencing clone quantification. As CD8+CD4-CCR7+CD45RA+ cells, naive CD8 T cells were sorted. General study points: Molecules of identical TCR sharing a barcode could underestimate highly expanded clone sizes. More than 98% of effector molecules, versus under 1% of naive-cell molecules, belonged to clones above 20 RNA copies.

Previously reported methods and listed TCR primers produced the bulk TCR libraries. TCRdb passed the PCR reads through MiXCR, listing each CDR3 protein once. The repertoire consists of approximately 320,000 distinct CDR3 sequences, with 24% occurring once and the leading ten covering 0.74%. This CDR3 has 16 residues. Germline CDR1 reads SGHTA; CDR2 reads FQGNSA. On this clonotype itself: The antigen is not known. The junction differs from germline at one of its ends, possibly a read error.

The gene calls are TRBV7-2 and TRBJ2-3; a weak D match, TRBD2 (6 bases). Specimen: naive CD8+ T cells from blood, with Jurkat cell RNA spiked in. Subset given: FACS-sorted CD8+CD4-CCR7+CD45RA+ naive T cells. The TCR was taken from a human donor in good health. Some libraries in this study had Jurkat cell RNA spiked in. This CDR3 is CVSSLVASASTDTQYF. DNA for the CDR3: TGTGTCAGCAGCTTAGTGGCTAGCGCTAGCACAGATACGCAGTATTTT. The full variable domain, in which reference TRBV7-2 and TRBJ2-3 provide the parts outside the CDR3, is GAGVSQSPSNKVTEKGKDVELRCDPISGHTALYWYRQSLGQGLEFLIYFQGNSAPDKSGLPSDRFSAERTGGSVSTLTIQRTQQEDSAVYLCVSSLVASASTDTQYFGPGTRLTVL.